These T cell receptor beta chains were read from a single sample in a study of OX40 agonist ivuxolimab in advanced cancers. Sequencing was performed with immunoSEQ multiplex PCR; in TCRdb, only in-frame clones are kept and a portion is missing. Among fewer than 20,000 clones listed, roughly 81% were seen once. The sample was CD4+ or CD8+ T cells sorted from blood, taken in a trial of the OX40 agonist ivuxolimab. All receptors derive from an adult with an advanced solid tumor such as melanoma, head and neck, liver or kidney cancer. Each CDR3 is given with its conserved first and last residue. Each record gives: V gene, J gene, CDR3 protein.

TRBV14,TRBJ2-1,CASGAVAYNEQFF
TRBV20-1,TRBJ2-1,CTAQIFGEQFF
TRBV27,TRBJ2-2,CASSPTQLGLAEQNTGELFF
TRBV27,TRBJ2-1,CASSLSASSYNEQFF
TRBV4-3,TRBJ1-2,CASSHGSVGYGYTF
TRBV4-1,TRBJ2-7,CASSQSGRGQGIYEQYF
TRBV29-1,TRBJ1-5,CSVEGDNQPQHF
TRBV29-1,TRBJ1-1,CSVEWTEAFF
TRBV9,TRBJ2-5,CASSVSGEGETQYF
TRBV4-1,TRBJ2-7,CASSQDGFGYEQYF
TRBV7-9,TRBJ1-5,CASSLKVGQSNQPQHF
TRBV4-3,TRBJ1-5,CASSQDGWGQAWNQPQHF
TRBV19,TRBJ2-1,CASTDFNSYNEQFF
TRBV19,TRBJ2-5,CASKTRTASRETQYF
TRBV2,TRBJ2-7,CASGGTGLYEQYF
TRBV27,TRBJ2-7,CASSFQGAEQYF
TRBV4-3,TRBJ1-2,CASSQDPTGNYGYTF
TRBV7-2,TRBJ2-7,CASSWPSSGGPNSHEQYF
TRBV9,TRBJ2-1,CASSVGGGSFYNEQFF
TRBV4-3,TRBJ2-7,CASSQDRGTTSEQYF
TRBV2,TRBJ1-2,CASSPGQGDYGYTF
TRBV28,TRBJ2-1,CASSSQRLAIQDKRRTYNEQFF
TRBV28,TRBJ2-1,CASPPMRGRAGNEQFF
TRBV9,TRBJ1-3,CASRGTSSGNTIYF
TRBV30,TRBJ2-7,CAWSAGTERRLAYEQYF
TRBV4-1,TRBJ1-1,CASSQEGQGGEAFF
TRBV7-9,TRBJ2-2,CASSPPPGEDTGELFF
TRBV19,TRBJ1-2,CASSITGQGAYGYTF
TRBV7-9,TRBJ2-7,CASSLGGYLYEQYF
TRBV30,TRBJ2-1,CAWTGGRYNEQFF
TRBV29-1,TRBJ1-4,CSVDSRGTGEKLFF
TRBV11-2,TRBJ2-2,CASSLDRSFGTTGELFF
TRBV7-9,TRBJ1-2,CASTDLTRKFYGYTF
TRBV28,TRBJ1-1,CASSWGQANTEAFF
TRBV28,TRBJ2-4,CASLWEMGGLSKNIQYF
TRBV7-3,TRBJ2-1,CASSLLAGGRNEQFF
TRBV4-3,TRBJ2-2,CASRPDRANTGELFF
TRBV7-6,TRBJ2-1,CASTSSLAGGPGEQFF
TRBV27,TRBJ2-2,CASRGRGGGRVGNTGELFF
TRBV7-9,TRBJ2-7,CASSLGTGYEQYF
TRBV5-1,TRBJ2-2,CASSLGTTNTGELFF
TRBV23-1,TRBJ1-1,CASSQDRKAEAFF
TRBV4-3,TRBJ2-7,CASSQTSGGGDEQYF
TRBV5-6,TRBJ1-1,CASSLDPQGYTEAFF